What follows are 6 T cell receptor beta chains derived from one specimen sequenced in a study of regulatory T cells in long-lasting Graves disease (dated by TCRdb to the early 2020s). Library creation used multiplex PCR. Reads for this sample came from an Illumina HiSeq 4000. TCR beta libraries were built with iRepertoire HTBI primers and Arm-PCR amplification of CDR3 regions. Using fastp trimming at Q25 and MiXCR clonotype assembly, TCRdb reanalyzed the public sequencing data and kept in-frame beta chains. Duplicate CDR3 protein sequences are folded into a single record with the most common DNA and genes. Recorded for this sample are around 450,000 distinct CDR3 sequences; approximately 21% of them occurred a single time. Of the sample, 7.1% falls within the top ten clones. The time point label of this sample denotes: persistent/refractory GD, antithyroid drugs over 5 years with positive TRAb. For both TCR sequencing and RNA sequencing, RNA was extracted from PBMCs in TRIzol.

Material: peripheral blood mononuclear cells (PBMCs), obtained when the disease was refractory, from a patient treated with antithyroid drugs. These receptors came from a female donor with Graves disease.

V and J are TRBV15 and TRBJ1-6; D is unclear. This CDR3 has 13 residues. Germline V CDR1 and CDR2: LNHNV, YYDKDF (reference sequence). V lost 4 bases and J 9 bases, leaving 10 bases between the germline ends. CDR3 amino acids: CATSISPGSPLHF. CDR3 DNA sequence: TGTGCCACCAGCATATCGCCGGGTTCACCCCTCCACTTT.

In DNA, the CDR3 is TGCAGCGTTGAACCTCGGACAGAAGCTTTCTTT. It translates to CSVEPRTEAFF. This chain uses TRBV29-1 with TRBJ1-1, with D perhaps TRBD1 (5 bases). Germline V gene lookup returns CDR1 SQVTM and CDR2 ANQGSEA. The CDR3 extends over 11 amino acids. The ends were cut back, 2 bases at V and 8 bases at J, with 9 bases in the middle.

This clonotype was counted a few times. This chain joins TRBV29-1 and TRBJ1-1; D gene uncertain. CDR1 SQVTM and CDR2 ANQGSEA come from the germline V gene. Trimming cost V 4 bases and J 2 bases, with 14 bases left between them. The CDR3 spans 14 residues. DNA for the CDR3: TGCAGCGTTGGTCACCCGAACAGTAACACTGAAGCTTTCTTT. Its protein is CSVGHPNSNTEAFF. The full variable domain, in which reference TRBV29-1 and TRBJ1-1 provide the parts outside the CDR3, is SAVISQKPSRDICQRGTSLTIQCQVDSQVTMMFWYRQQPGQSLTLIATANQGSEATYESGFVIDKFPISRPNLTFSTLTVSNMSPEDSSIYLCSVGHPNSNTEAFFGQGTRLTVV.

This clonotype was counted between two and nine times. This rearrangement joins TRBV5-5 to TRBJ1-2; tentative D call: TRBD1 (5 bases). Trimming pared 4 bases from V and 8 bases from J, leaving 15 bases between. Germline assignment: CDR1 SGHKS and CDR2 YYEKEE (reference sequence). This CDR3 region has 13 residues. CDR3 protein: CASSPGDYGGYTF. The CDR3 bases are TGTGCCAGCAGCCCGGGGGACTACGGGGGCTACACCTTC.

The gene calls are TRBV7-3 and TRBJ2-2, with D possibly TRBD1 on 6 matching bases. V lost 5 bases and J lost 0, with 13 bases in between. CDR3 size: 16 residues. The germline V gene encodes CDR1 SGHTA and CDR2 FQGTGA. The CDR3 nucleotides read TGTGCCAGCAGCCTATACGGGACACCGAACACCGGGGAGCTGTTTTTT. It specifies CASSLYGTPNTGELFF.

CDR3 protein: CAISEPPPGLAGARQETQYF. The CDR3 region has the DNA TGTGCCATCAGTGAGCCACCGCCGGGACTAGCGGGGGCACGCCAAGAGACCCAGTACTTC. The chain uses TRBV10-3 and TRBJ2-5; 14 bases line up with TRBD2. V was pared by 2 bases and J by 1 base, with 12 bases of the junction left unmatched. The CDR3 consists of 20 residues. CDR1 is ENHRY and CDR2 is SYGVKD in the germline V gene.